What follows is one T cell receptor (beta chain) and its context. TCRdb's copy holds only in-frame clones and misses some; the assay was immunoSEQ multiplex PCR. The top ten clones hold roughly 6.2% of a sample with 95,000 to 150,000 clones, roughly 92% of them seen once. The sample originates from a study of T cell changes during pregnancy in multiple sclerosis. The sample consisted of peripheral blood, taken before pregnancy. This receptor was identified in a female donor with multiple sclerosis, enrolled in a pregnancy study.

The CDR3 reads CASSSGREAFF. DNA for the CDR3: TGTGCCAGCTCTTCCGGGAGGGAAGCTTTCTTT. The chain uses TRBV6-1 and TRBJ1-1; D unresolved. CDR1 and CDR2 from the germline V gene are MNHNS and SASEGT. V was pared by 8 bases and J by 8 bases, with 12 bases between. CDR3 length: 11 amino acids.